This T cell receptor beta chain is drawn from a study of cytomegalovirus exposure and HLA in healthy donors. Regarding the study as a whole: Reports indicate that TCR beta sequences accurately predicted the HLA-A and HLA-B alleles of most subjects. Presence/absence comparisons presumed near-even sequencing depth among donors.

Notes on this clone: Antigen: not known.

PCR was performed using 60 Vbeta and 13 Jbeta primers. Generated by immunoSEQ multiplex PCR, the TCRdb table keeps only in-frame clones and is missing some. There are 150,000 to 200,000 clones in the sample; roughly four fifths occur only once, and about 1.8% lies in the top ten. Trimming took off 2 bases at V and 7 bases at J, with 14 bases between the two ends. CDR1 MNHNS and CDR2 SASEGT come from the germline V gene. There are 14 residues in the CDR3. This chain links TRBV6-1 with TRBJ1-2, with D possibly TRBD1 on 5 matching bases. Sequenced input: PBMCs. The receptor was derived from a man aged 18 to 29 in good health and CMV-seronegative. CDR3 amino acids: CASSERWGSGGYTF. The CDR3 nucleotides read TGTGCCAGCAGTGAACGATGGGGCTCAGGTGGCTACACCTTC.